These 21 T cell receptor beta chains were all obtained from the same sample, sequenced in a study of T cells in women clearing cervical HPV infection. The repertoire was sequenced with immunoSEQ multiplex PCR; TCRdb's copy has only in-frame clones and lacks some. The repertoire table contains over 35,000 clones. Sequenced material: blood buffy coat. The receptor set was obtained from a woman between 18 and 69 years old with a cervical HPV16 infection that either progressed to CIN3+ or cleared (not recorded which).

As to this clone: Sequencing ends 3 residues short of the CDR3 end; the germline J gene provides the rest. The chain couples TRBV20-1 to TRBJ2-1, with 8 bases identical to TRBD2. V shed 0 bases, J shed 4 bases, and the junction held 8 bases outside the gene matches. In germline, CDR1 is DFQATT, CDR2 SNEGSKA (reference sequence). The CDR3 is made up of 16 amino acids. The sequenced CDR3 bases are TGCAGTGCTAGAGATCTTGGAGCGGGAGATTACAATGAG. Translation: CSARDLGAGDYNE. The full CDR3 protein reads CSARDLGAGDYNEQFF.

Comments on this clone: The read halts 3 residues ahead of the CDR3 end, with the missing end drawn from the germline J gene. This chain uses TRBV20-1 with TRBJ2-5, with D possibly TRBD1 on 6 matching bases. The V gene lost 3 bases and the J gene lost 2 bases, with 13 bases spanning the gap. This CDR3 is built from 14 residues. CDR1 DFQATT and CDR2 SNEGSKA come from the germline V gene (reference sequence). CDR3 bases read: TGCAGTGCTAGCGCAGACAGGAGGCAAGAGACC. This codes for CSASADRRQET. The entire CDR3 sequence reads CSASADRRQETQYF.

Worth noting for this clone: The CDR3 goes on 3 residues after the read ends, and that part is filled in from the germline J gene. The V call is TRBV9, the J call TRBJ2-7, with D uncertain. Germline V gives CDR1 SGDLS, CDR2 YYNGEE. The V and J ends lost 0 bases and 1 base respectively, with 5 bases between them. The CDR3 consists of 13 residues. CDR3 residues: CASSVADSYEQYF. Partial CDR3 DNA: TGTGCCAGCAGCGTAGCAGATTCCTACGAG.

For this clone: The read ends 3 residues before the CDR3 terminus; that terminus is restored from the germline J gene. V usage is TRBV20-1 and J usage is TRBJ2-3, with TRBD2 matching 9 bases. Germline values: CDR1 DFQATT, CDR2 SNEGSKA (reference sequence). This CDR3 has 12 amino acids. V lost 7 bases, J lost 6 bases, and 5 bases stayed unmatched. CDR3 DNA, as far as it was read: TGCAGTGGTATGCGGGAGGGCGATACG. This encodes CSGMREGDT. The full CDR3 is CSGMREGDTQYF.

Points on this clone: Read data end 3 residues before the CDR3 end; the end is taken from the germline J gene. The V call is TRBV5-8, the J call TRBJ2-3; no clear D gene. The CDR3 is 14 amino acids. The germline V and J ends were trimmed by 4 bases and 1 base, with 10 bases remaining between them. Germline V gene sequence: CDR1 SGHTS, CDR2 YDEGEE. CDR3: CASSLGGGTDTQYF. CDR3 bases read: TGTGCCAGCAGCCTGGGCGGAGGCACAGATACG.

In the case of this clone: Read data end 3 residues before the CDR3 end; the end is taken from the germline J gene. The rearrangement joins TRBV25-1 to TRBJ2-2, with TRBD2 identical over 8 bases. The CDR3 contains 16 residues. With V trimmed by 8 bases and J by 9 bases, 17 bases remained unmatched. Germline assignment: CDR1 MGHDK and CDR2 SYGVNS. CDR3 bases read: TGTGCCAGCTCCCCCTTGGCGGGGGGCCCCCTCAGGGAG. Residues: CASSPLAGGPLRE. In full, the CDR3 reads CASSPLAGGPLRELFF.

To note about this clone: The read terminates 3 residues before the CDR3 end, so the remaining end is supplied by the germline J gene. The J gene is TRBJ2-7, the V gene TRBV7-9; 7 nucleotides match TRBD2. In germline, CDR1 is SEHNR, CDR2 FQNEAQ (reference sequence). V gave up 5 bases and J gave up 4 bases; unmatched junction bases: 8. CDR3 length: 14 amino acids. The part of the CDR3 DNA that was read is TGTGCCAGCAGCCCAACTAACGGGGGGTACGAG. It is translated as CASSPTNGGYE. In full, the CDR3 is CASSPTNGGYEQYF.

For this clone: The CDR3 end falls 3 residues outside the read, so it is completed with the germline J gene. V gene TRBV5-1 combines with J gene TRBJ2-5; tentatively, D is TRBD2 (5 bases). V lost 1 base to trimming and J lost 5 bases, with 15 bases between them. This CDR3 contains 15 residues. Germline V gives CDR1 SGHRS, CDR2 YFSETQ. Partial CDR3 DNA: TGCGCCAGCAGCTTGCGGGGTCCCCTTGGGGAGACC. Amino acids: CASSLRGPLGET. The CDR3, in full, reads CASSLRGPLGETQYF. Full variable domain (missing parts from reference TRBV5-1 and TRBJ2-5): KAGVTQTPRYLIKTRGQQVTLSCSPISGHRSVSWYQQTPGQGLQFLFEYFSETQRNKGNFPGRFSGRQFSNSRSEMNVSTLELGDSALYLCASSLRGPLGETQYFGPGTRLLVL.

As regards this clone: The read comes to an end 3 residues before the CDR3 does, leaving the germline J gene to fill in the end. The V and J genes are TRBV19 and TRBJ2-5; 10 bases agree with TRBD2. Trimming removed 4 bases from V and 2 bases from J; junction bases left unmatched: 10. The CDR3 sequence is 17 residues long. CDR1 and CDR2 from the germline V gene are LNHDA and SQIVND (reference sequence). The sequenced part of the CDR3 DNA is TGTGCCAGTAGTACTAGCGGGAGAGGTTTAGGTCAAGAGACC. This sequence encodes CASSTSGRGLGQET. The whole CDR3 protein reads CASSTSGRGLGQETQYF.

Comments on this clone: Coverage ceases 3 residues before the CDR3 finishes, and the germline J gene fills in the end. This chain connects TRBV19 to TRBJ2-2; 9 nucleotides align to TRBD1. The CDR3 contains 17 residues. V shed 5 bases, J shed 5 bases, and the junction held 12 bases outside the gene matches. Germline lookup yields CDR1 LNHDA and CDR2 SQIVND (reference sequence). Incomplete CDR3 DNA: TGTGCCAGTAGTCCTCACACAGGGGGCGCGGGGACCGGGGAG. Translation gives CASSPHTGGAGTGE. The entire CDR3 protein reads CASSPHTGGAGTGELFF.

Worth noting for this clone: The read terminates 3 residues ahead of where the CDR3 ends, so the germline J gene completes it. The rearrangement joins TRBV11-2 to TRBJ1-1; 9 positions match TRBD1. Trimming cost V 5 bases and J 0 bases; bases outside gene matches: 4. Germline V gene sequence: CDR1 SGHAT, CDR2 FQNNGV. The CDR3 contains 15 residues. The CDR3 here is CASSDGTGLNTEAFF. CDR3 DNA (partial): TGTGCCAGCAGCGATGGGACAGGGTTGAACACTGAA.

Points on this clone: The read ends 3 residues before the CDR3 terminus; that terminus is restored from the germline J gene. The chain links TRBV2 to TRBJ1-5; TRBD1 is a possible D gene (6 bases). Deletions cut 5 bases from V and 2 bases from J, with 10 bases between. In germline, CDR1 is SNHLY, CDR2 FYNNEI. The CDR3 length is 14 residues. CDR3 region: CASSPQGGNQPQHF. CDR3 DNA, as far as it was read: TGTGCCAGCAGTCCACAGGGAGGCAATCAGCCC.

On this clone: The observed sequence ends 3 residues before the CDR3 terminus, with the missing tail filled in from the germline J gene. The chain uses TRBV20-1 and TRBJ2-5; 9 bases agree with TRBD1. Germline V CDR1 and CDR2: DFQATT, SNEGSKA (reference sequence). This CDR3 has 15 amino acids. The trim removed 4 bases at V and 0 bases at J, leaving 6 bases unmatched. CDR3 residues: CSAKGRDRDQETQYF. CDR3 bases read: TGCAGTGCTAAGGGTAGGGACAGGGACCAAGAGACC.

Note on this clone: The read ends 3 residues early relative to the CDR3; the germline J gene fills the gap. The chain joins TRBV20-1 to TRBJ2-3; 8 bases are a match to TRBD2. CDR3 length equals 14 residues. The germline V gene has CDR1 DFQATT and CDR2 SNEGSKA (reference sequence). Trimming removed 8 bases from V and 2 bases from J; junction bases left unmatched: 9. CDR3 sequence reads: CSCPLSGITDTQYF. Partial CDR3 DNA: TGCAGTTGTCCCCTTAGCGGGATCACAGATACG.

CDR3 sequence reads: CASSGLLAGGTDTQYF. The DNA read from the CDR3 is TGCGCCAGCAGTGGCCTCCTAGCGGGGGGCACAGATACG. J is TRBJ2-3 and V is TRBV10-1, with 10 bases matching TRBD2. The read comes to an end 3 residues before the CDR3 does, leaving the germline J gene to fill in the end. Germline V lookup: CDR1 WNHNN, CDR2 SYGVQD (reference sequence). V dropped 4 bases and J dropped 1; count of bases not matched to a gene: 5. CDR3 size: 16 residues.

About this clone itself: The read comes to an end 3 residues before the CDR3 does, leaving the germline J gene to fill in the end. This sequence joins TRBV7-3 and TRBJ1-3, with D possibly being TRBD1 (6 bases). The CDR3 runs 15 residues. Germline CDR1 is SGHTA and CDR2 is FQGTGA. Trimming removed 5 bases at V and 4 bases at J, with 15 bases between. The part of the CDR3 DNA that was read is TGTGCCAGCAGCCCAAACGCAGGGGCAGGAAACACC. Translated, it gives CASSPNAGAGNT. The entire CDR3 is CASSPNAGAGNTIYF. Full variable domain (rest looked up from reference TRBV7-3 and TRBJ1-3): GAGVSQTPSNKVTEKGKYVELRCDPISGHTALYWYRQSLGQGPEFLIYFQGTGAADDSGLPNDRFFAVRPEGSVSTLKIQRTERGDSAVYLCASSPNAGAGNTIYFGEGSWLTVV.

Comments on this clone: The read stops 3 residues short of the end of the CDR3; the missing end is completed from the germline J gene. The chain carries TRBV5-6 and TRBJ2-7; TRBD2 agrees at 7 bases. Looked up from germline, CDR1 is SGHDT and CDR2 is YYEEEE. Unmatched junction bases numbered 5, after V lost 2 bases and J lost 3 bases. The CDR3 is 14 amino acids. CDR3 DNA, as far as it was read: TGTGCCAGCAGCTTAGGCGGGGGAAACTACGAG. It translates to CASSLGGGNYE. The CDR3 reads in full as CASSLGGGNYEQYF.

Worth noting for this clone: The missing CDR3 end, 3 residues past where the read stops, is filled in from the germline J gene. The chain joins TRBV2 to TRBJ2-4; D not certain. This CDR3 contains 13 residues. Between the trimmed V and J ends, which lost 10 bases and 1 base, there was a span of 11 bases. Germline V lookup: CDR1 SNHLY, CDR2 FYNNEI. This chain's CDR3 is CATQRMAKNIQYF. The sequenced part of the CDR3 DNA is TGTGCCACACAGAGGATGGCCAAAAACATT.

On this clone: The read stops 3 residues short of the end of the CDR3; the missing end is completed from the germline J gene. This sequence joins TRBV28 and TRBJ2-1, with D uncertain. The CDR3 runs to 11 residues. Germline lookup yields CDR1 MDHEN and CDR2 SYDVKM. Trimming pared 6 bases from V and 8 bases from J, leaving 8 bases between. CDR3: CASRSIDEQFF. The CDR3 DNA, read in part, is TGTGCCAGCAGGTCTATCGATGAG.

To note about this clone: The read ends 3 residues early relative to the CDR3; the germline J gene fills the gap. The chain joins TRBV11-3 to TRBJ2-5; no clear D gene. The V gene's germline CDR1 is SGHNT and CDR2 YENEEA. The length of the CDR3 is 14 residues. Trimming removed 7 bases from V and 4 bases from J, with 16 bases in between. The CDR3 DNA, read in part, is TGTGCCAGCAACAGAGAGCAGGATTTAGAGACC. It specifies CASNREQDLET. The complete CDR3 protein is CASNREQDLETQYF.

Concerning this clone: The sequenced fragment ends 3 residues before the CDR3 boundary, so the rest is inferred from the germline J gene. The chain has TRBV7-3 and TRBJ2-1; 14 positions match TRBD2. The CDR3 is made up of 16 amino acids. Looked up from germline, CDR1 is SGHTA and CDR2 is FQGTGA. The V gene end was trimmed by 3 bases and the J gene end by 3 bases; junction bases not matched to a gene: 1. The CDR3 loop is CASSFGTSGGYNEQFF. The covered CDR3 bases are TGTGCCAGCAGCTTTGGGACTAGCGGGGGCTACAATGAG.